This TCR beta chain was sequenced in a study of early T cells in non-severe SARS-CoV-2 infection. Trimming removed 10 bases from V and 0 bases from J; junction bases left unmatched: 9. Germline lookup yields CDR1 SGHVS and CDR2 FQNEAQ. The CDR3 is made up of 16 amino acids. This clonotype was seen at least ten times. Its antigen is currently unknown. Findings and caveats of the study: Lookups in VDJdb leaned toward anti-spike CD8 responses and missed private and CD4 specificities.

Unique molecular identifiers were attached to individual cDNA molecules. One entry per CDR3 protein, called by TCRdb with MiXCR from the 5' RACE reads. In the table there are tens of thousands of distinct CDR3 sequences, 9.5% to 15% of which are singletons. The sequence was obtained from an adult who was a healthcare worker with PCR-confirmed SARS-CoV-2 infection or an uninfected control (not recorded which). Specimen: whole blood. The chain recombines TRBV7-8 with TRBJ1-5; the match to TRBD1 covers 10 bases. CDR3 bases: TGTGCCACCGGGACAGGGGCCCCTTATAGCAATCAGCCCCAGCATTTT. Amino acids: CATGTGAPYSNQPQHF.